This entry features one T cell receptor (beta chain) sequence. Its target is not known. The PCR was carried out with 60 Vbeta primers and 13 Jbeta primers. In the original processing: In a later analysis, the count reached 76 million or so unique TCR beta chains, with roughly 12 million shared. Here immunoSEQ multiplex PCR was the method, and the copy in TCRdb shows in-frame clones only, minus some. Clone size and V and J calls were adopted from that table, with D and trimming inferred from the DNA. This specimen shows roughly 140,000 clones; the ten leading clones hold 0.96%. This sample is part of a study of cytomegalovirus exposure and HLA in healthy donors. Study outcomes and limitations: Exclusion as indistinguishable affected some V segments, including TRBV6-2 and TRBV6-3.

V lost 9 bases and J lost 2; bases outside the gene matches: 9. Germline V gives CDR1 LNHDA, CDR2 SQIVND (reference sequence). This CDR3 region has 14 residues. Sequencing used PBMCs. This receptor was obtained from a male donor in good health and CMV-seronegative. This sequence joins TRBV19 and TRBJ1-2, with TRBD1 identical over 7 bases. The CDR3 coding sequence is TGTGCCAGCTGTAAACAGGGGCTCAACTATGGCTACACCTTC. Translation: CASCKQGLNYGYTF.